This entry is about one T cell receptor (beta chain). Its binding antigen is unknown. It has no much larger one-base neighbor in the sample; base qualities were not kept. Collaborating institutions collected whole blood in K2EDTA tubes following their own protocols. For TCRbeta analysis, collaborators shipped samples as frozen whole blood, isolated PBMCs, or DNA extracted from either of those sample types. TCRbeta CDR3 regions were amplified from genomic DNA by means of the immunoSEQ Assay, a bias-controlled multiplex PCR. Processing in the source paper ran as follows. Within the assay, amplification of reference gene primers was used to estimate how many nucleated cells each sample contained. Sequence reads were collapsed and filtered to measure the absolute abundance of every unique TCRbeta CDR3 rearrangement. For each sample, productive Simpson clonality was calculated as the square root of Simpson's diversity index across productive rearrangements. The clones in this table, taken by TCRdb from immuneACCESS, are in-frame only. Not every clone is retained; where verified, under half of the shortfall comes from an unresolved V gene, and the cause of the rest is unknown. V and J calls and clone size are copied from that table; D and trimming were computed from the DNA. This sample holds fewer than 350,000 clones; 86% were observed only once. Around 9% of the sample lies in the top ten.

The data were obtained in a study of blood T cell repertoires in COVID-19 (dated by TCRdb to the early 2020s). About the full investigation: Samples from collaborators originated in the United States, Italy and Spain and spanned both the acute and convalescent phases of COVID-19. The prospective study material was composed of cDNA or gDNA derived from T cells, B-cell-depleted T cells, or PBMCs. Subjects who had been exposed to COVID-19, were actively infected with it, or had recovered from it provided the deeply sampled blood TCRbeta repertoires that made up the dataset. The repertoires were made available in a free public database intended to serve as a resource for research on the immune response to SARS-CoV-2. Samples were obtained from the ongoing ImmuneRACE study (first 160 participants) and from over 1,000 subjects provided by 6 global collaborators. A de-identified subject ID, COVID-19 status, age in years and sex were almost always included in the sample metadata. Where available, HLA class I and class II types were obtained from metadata supplied by the sample provider rather than from assay-based typing. What the work shows at the level of the full study, not this receptor alone: Clinical and demographic metadata were provided uncurated, with the amount varying by source and participant.

Specimen: peripheral blood. This receptor was taken from a middle-aged man with active or convalescent COVID-19.

The DNA reads as follows: TGTGCCAGCAGTTGGACCGGGACAGGGGGACATGAGCAGTTCTTC. Its amino acids are CASSWTGTGGHEQFF. In this chain, TRBV27 is recombined with TRBJ2-1; TRBD1 agrees with 11 junctional bases. The CDR3 contains 15 residues, cysteine and phenylalanine counted. Here the CDR3 DNA is all that survives: 45 bases in frame from base 1. For this chain, trimming is 4 bases at the V end and 8 bases at the J end, and the number of junction bases without a gene match is 7. The germline V gene (reference sequence) sets CDR1 to MNHEY and CDR2 to SMNVEV.